This TCR beta chain was documented in a study of CD8 T cells in ankylosing spondylitis. Whole-study results and caveats: Reportedly, matched ankylosing spondylitis synovial fluid was significantly enriched for disease-linked clones. In ankylosing spondylitis blood, a motif of roughly eight highly homologous TCR beta variants appeared characteristic. Certain motif variants had earlier been reported in reactive arthritis synovial fluid and blood.

Using quantitative 5'-RACE with molecular barcodes, the authors made TCR beta libraries. TCRdb re-called the 5' RACE reads with MiXCR, one entry per CDR3 protein. This sample yields 130,000 or so distinct CDR3 sequences, of which approximately 17% are seen a single time; 30% to 35% belongs to the top ten. The CDR3 is 16 residues long. The ends were cut back, 0 bases at V and 8 bases at J, with 17 bases in the middle. The germline V gene encodes CDR1 LGHDT and CDR2 YNNKEL (reference sequence). Comment on this clonotype: Its antigen remains unidentified.

The sequence was collected from a male donor with ankylosing spondylitis. The chain carries TRBV3-1 and TRBJ2-1; D is perhaps TRBD1 (5 bases). Sequenced input: blood, either unsorted or a sorted T cell fraction (not recorded which). The CDR3 sequence: CASSQDWAREIDEQFF. The CDR3 region has the DNA TGTGCCAGCAGCCAAGATTGGGCCAGGGAAATCGATGAGCAGTTCTTC.